A single sample is the source of the 28 T cell receptor beta chains below, sequenced in a study of cytomegalovirus exposure and HLA in healthy donors. The study ran its PCR with 60 Vbeta and 13 Jbeta primers. Using immunoSEQ multiplex PCR, the repertoire was profiled, and TCRdb retains in-frame clones only, with some absent. The profile shows around 180,000 clones, less than 75% of them singletons. Material for sequencing was PBMCs. The receptors were gathered from a girl between 10 and 17 years old in good health and CMV-seronegative.

The chain recombines TRBV29-1 with TRBJ1-2; 7 bases agree with TRBD1. This CDR3 is built from 12 residues. Germline CDR1 is SQVTM and CDR2 is ANQGSEA. V lost 5 bases and J lost 4; bases outside the gene matches: 4. The CDR3 spells CSVTGVTYGYTF. The CDR3 bases are TGCAGCGTTACAGGGGTAACCTATGGCTACACCTTC.

This chain links TRBV29-1 with TRBJ1-2; TRBD1 is a possible D gene (6 bases). Trimming took 3 bases from V and 2 from J, leaving 13 bases between them. Germline values: CDR1 SQVTM, CDR2 ANQGSEA. The length of the CDR3 is 14 residues. CDR3 loop: CSVERPDRNYGYTF. CDR3 in DNA: TGCAGCGTTGAGAGGCCCGACAGGAACTATGGCTACACCTTC.

The chain couples TRBV6-6 to TRBJ2-3; D is uncertain. CDR1 is MNHNY, CDR2 SVGAGI, per germline (reference sequence). The CDR3 is 11 residues long. V lost 5 bases and J lost 3, with 3 bases in between. The CDR3 bases are TGTGCCAGCAGTCGGACAGATACGCAGTATTTT. It is translated as CASSRTDTQYF.

This clone turned up a few times. The chain carries TRBV4-2 and TRBJ2-2, with 8 positions matching TRBD1. This CDR3 has 15 residues. Germline values: CDR1 LGHNA, CDR2 YNFKEQ. V was pared by 5 bases and J by 6 bases, with 8 bases of the junction left unmatched. CDR3 in DNA: TGTGCCAGCAGCTCCTCGACAGGGGAGGCCGGGGAGCTGTTTTTT. Protein: CASSSSTGEAGELFF.

The CDR3 spells CASSLTGGDTEAFF. For the CDR3, the DNA is TGTGCCAGCAGTCTCACAGGGGGCGACACTGAAGCTTTCTTT. The chain recombines TRBV6-5 with TRBJ1-1; 9 nucleotides align to TRBD1. Germline V gene data show CDR1 as MNHEY and CDR2 as SVGAGI. With 5 bases clipped from V and 3 bases from J, the junction kept 4 bases outside the gene matches. The CDR3 has 14 residues.

This chain links TRBV19 with TRBJ1-1; D is undetermined. Germline-derived CDR1 and CDR2 are LNHDA and SQIVND (reference sequence). The CDR3 spans 15 residues. Trimming took 3 bases from V and 1 from J, leaving 12 bases between them. The chain's CDR3 is CASSILSISNTEAFF. As DNA, the CDR3 is TGTGCCAGTAGTATTTTAAGCATTTCGAACACTGAAGCTTTCTTT.

The chain is built from TRBV27 and TRBJ1-5; 7 bases match TRBD1. The CDR3 length is 13 residues. Germline loops: CDR1 MNHEY, CDR2 SMNVEV (reference sequence). V was pared by 8 bases and J by 4 bases, with 5 bases of the junction left unmatched. The CDR3 is CASRGTVNQPQHF. Written as DNA, the CDR3 is TGTGCCAGCCGAGGGACAGTGAATCAGCCCCAGCATTTT.

J is TRBJ2-5 and V is TRBV5-4; perhaps TRBD1 as D (6 bases). The CDR3 has 14 residues. Trimming removed 4 bases at V and 5 bases at J, with 15 bases between. CDR1 and CDR2 from the germline V gene are SGHNT and YYREEE (reference sequence). The DNA for the CDR3 is TGTGCCAGCAGCACAGGGATGGAATGGGAGACCCAGTACTTC. It is translated as CASSTGMEWETQYF.

For this clone: Its ends do not fully match the called genes, so a read error is possible. The CDR3 reads CLTGFSYNSPLHF. In DNA, the CDR3 is TGCCTGACGGGGTTCTCCTATAATTCACCCCTCCACTTT. The chain is built from TRBV6-1 and TRBJ1-6; no reliable D call. The CDR3 runs to 13 residues. Per germline, CDR1 MNHNS and CDR2 SASEGT.

The CDR3 is CASSVLIRGGTEAFF. CDR3 sequence (DNA): TGTGCCAGCAGTGTCCTTATCCGGGGGGGCACTGAAGCTTTCTTT. The chain uses TRBV6-1 and TRBJ1-1, with TRBD1 as a possible D gene (5 bases). Trimming left V 4 bases short and J 4 bases short, with 16 bases between. The CDR3 consists of 15 residues. Germline V gives CDR1 MNHNS, CDR2 SASEGT.

DNA for the CDR3: TGCAGCGTTCTAGGACAGACGAACACTGAAGCTTTCTTT. Translation: CSVLGQTNTEAFF. The chain employs TRBV29-1 and TRBJ1-1; the D gene is possibly TRBD1 (6 bases). The CDR3 consists of 13 residues. The germline gives CDR1 SQVTM, CDR2 ANQGSEA. The V end lost 5 bases, the J end lost 1 base, and 11 bases lay between the germline ends.

This clone has a handful of counts. The V call is TRBV28, the J call TRBJ1-2; 8 bases fit TRBD1. Per germline, CDR1 MDHEN and CDR2 SYDVKM. The ends lost 3 bases at V and 10 bases at J; junction bases unmatched: 13. There are 15 residues in the CDR3. The CDR3 nucleotides are TGTGCCAGCAGTTTCTCACCCACAGGACAGGGCCACTACACCTTC. Its protein is CASSFSPTGQGHYTF.

The chain is built from TRBV15 and TRBJ1-1; 7 bases align to TRBD1. Trimming cost V 7 bases and J 10 bases; bases outside gene matches: 9. Germline assignment: CDR1 LNHNV and CDR2 YYDKDF (reference sequence). The CDR3 is made up of 12 amino acids. The CDR3 spells CATKRQGSGAFF. The CDR3 DNA sequence: TGTGCCACCAAGCGACAGGGTTCGGGAGCTTTCTTT. The full variable domain, its missing parts supplied by reference TRBV15 and TRBJ1-1, is DAMVIQNPRYQVTQFGKPVTLSCSQTLNHNVMYWYQQKSSQAPKLLFHYYDKDFNNEADTPDNFQSRRPNTSFCFLDIRSPGLGDTAMYLCATKRQGSGAFFGQGTRLTVV.

The chain links TRBV19 to TRBJ2-7; TRBD2 might be the D (6 bases). The CDR3 is 13 residues long. The germline V gene has CDR1 LNHDA and CDR2 SQIVND (reference sequence). V lost 3 bases to trimming and J lost 6 bases, with 12 bases between them. CDR3 residues: CASSILVTSEQYF. CDR3 DNA: TGTGCCAGTAGTATCCTGGTGACTAGCGAGCAGTACTTC.

The V call is TRBV5-1, the J call TRBJ2-5, with 10 nucleotides matching TRBD2. This CDR3 spans 17 amino acids. Trimming took 1 base from V and 4 from J; bases not matched to a gene: 10. Germline values: CDR1 SGHRS, CDR2 YFSETQ. CDR3 in amino acids: CASSLFSGGGLRETQYF. CDR3 bases: TGCGCCAGCAGCTTGTTCAGCGGGGGGGGGCTTAGAGAGACCCAGTACTTC.

V gene TRBV7-9 combines with J gene TRBJ1-2, with D tentatively TRBD1 (5 bases). The CDR3 runs to 17 residues. V was shortened by 5 bases and J by 4 bases, with 23 bases between the two germline ends. Germline CDR1 SEHNR, CDR2 FQNEAQ (reference sequence). CDR3 nucleotide sequence: TGTGCCAGCAGCCCAGATTCTCTGGGGGGGATCAGCTATGGCTACACCTTC. Its translation is CASSPDSLGGISYGYTF.

The chain combines TRBV20-1 with TRBJ1-2, with 10 nucleotides matching TRBD1. CDR1 DFQATT and CDR2 SNEGSKA come from the germline V gene (reference sequence). The CDR3 runs 11 residues. The V segment lost 7 bases and the J segment 8 bases; nucleotides outside the gene matches: 4. Here the CDR3 reads CSVRTGGGYTF. Here the CDR3 DNA reads TGCAGTGTACGGACAGGGGGAGGCTACACCTTC.

The chain links TRBV18 to TRBJ1-1; D is perhaps TRBD1 (6 bases). V lost 7 bases to trimming and J lost 3 bases, with 18 bases between them. Per germline, CDR1 KGHSH and CDR2 LQKENI. CDR3 length equals 15 residues. CDR3 amino acids: CASLPPGTTYTEAFF. DNA of the CDR3: TGTGCCAGCTTACCCCCCGGGACAACGTACACTGAAGCTTTCTTT.

The chain has TRBV7-6 and TRBJ1-2; tentatively, D is TRBD1 (6 bases). This CDR3 contains 15 residues. Germline V gene lookup returns CDR1 SGHVS and CDR2 FNYEAQ. V shed 5 bases and J shed 4 bases, with 17 bases lying between them. CDR3: CASSPGAGFIYGYTF. The CDR3 DNA sequence: TGTGCCAGCAGCCCAGGGGCCGGCTTCATCTATGGCTACACCTTC.

The sample holds a few counts of this clone. The gene calls are TRBV5-1 and TRBJ2-1, with 7 bases fitting TRBD2. The CDR3 length is 15 residues. The germline V gene encodes CDR1 SGHRS and CDR2 YFSETQ. The ends lost 4 bases at V and 8 bases at J; junction bases unmatched: 12. CDR3 DNA sequence: TGCGCCAGCAGCGTTACTACCGCGGGGGTTTATGAGCAGTTCTTC. Its protein is CASSVTTAGVYEQFF.

The chain carries TRBV19 and TRBJ1-2; possible D gene TRBD1, 5 bases. Trimming pared 3 bases from V and 4 bases from J, leaving 12 bases between. The V gene's germline CDR1 is LNHDA and CDR2 SQIVND (reference sequence). This CDR3 has 14 residues. The CDR3 DNA reads TGTGCCAGTAGTATCTTGGGGCAGGTCTATGGCTACACCTTC. Translating it yields CASSILGQVYGYTF. The variable domain in full, with the rest retrieved from reference TRBV19 and TRBJ1-2, is DGGITQSPKYLFRKEGQNVTLSCEQNLNHDAMYWYRQDPGQGLRLIYYSQIVNDFQKGDIAEGYSVSREKKESFPLTVTSAQKNPTAFYLCASSILGQVYGYTFGSGTRLTVV.

A single count supports this clone. The rearrangement joins TRBV7-6 to TRBJ2-5; D is uncertain. V lost 0 bases, J lost 1 base, and 3 bases lay in between. Germline CDR1 SGHVS, CDR2 FNYEAQ. The CDR3 spans 13 residues. The CDR3 bases are TGTGCCAGCAGCTTAGCGCGCCAAGAGACCCAGTACTTC. Translating gives CASSLARQETQYF.

Comments on this clone: One end of the junction is discordant with germline, which a read error may explain. This rearrangement joins TRBV2 to TRBJ1-2; tentatively, D is TRBD1 (6 bases). The CDR3 sequence is 12 residues long. Germline V gene lookup returns CDR1 SNHLY and CDR2 FYNNEI. The CDR3 spells CASGDRFYGYTF. CDR3 nucleotide sequence: TGTGCCAGCGGTGACAGGTTCTATGGCTACACCTTC.

This clone was seen only a few times. The V and J genes are TRBV6-5 and TRBJ1-2, with TRBD1 identical over 8 bases. V trimming: 6 bases; J trimming: 8 bases; junction bases outside the gene matches: 8. Germline-derived CDR1 and CDR2 are MNHEY and SVGAGI. CDR3 length equals 13 residues. CDR3 bases: TGTGCCAGCAGCTCGGGACAGGCCGGGGGCTACACCTTC. Amino acids: CASSSGQAGGYTF.

The chain employs TRBV21-1 and TRBJ2-3; the D call TRBD1 from the table was never checked on the DNA. TRBV21-1 is a pseudogene locus. The CDR3 is 17 amino acids. CDR3 sequence reads: CASSKLLRGQLTDTQYF. The CDR3 DNA sequence: TGTGCCAGCAGCAAATTGTTACGCGGACAGCTCACAGATACGCAGTATTTT.

The DNA for the CDR3 is TGTGCCAGCAGCTTGGTTCTCCTAGAGAACACTGAAGCTTTCTTT. Translated, it gives CASSLVLLENTEAFF. The J gene is TRBJ1-1, the V gene TRBV5-6, with D unresolved. CDR3 length: 15 residues. CDR1 is SGHDT and CDR2 is YYEEEE in the germline V gene. Trimming removed 0 bases at V and 1 base at J, with 10 bases between. Complete variable domain (other parts from reference TRBV5-6 and TRBJ1-1): DAGVTQSPTHLIKTRGQQVTLRCSPKSGHDTVSWYQQALGQGPQFIFQYYEEEERQRGNFPDRFSGHQFPNYSSELNVNALLLGDSALYLCASSLVLLENTEAFFGQGTRLTVV.

This chain connects TRBV2 to TRBJ2-3; TRBD2 aligns across 8 bases. Germline values: CDR1 SNHLY, CDR2 FYNNEI. V was pared by 3 bases and J by 5 bases, with 7 bases of the junction left unmatched. The length of the CDR3 is 15 residues. CDR3 amino acids: CASSDAGGNRDTQYF. As DNA, the CDR3 is TGTGCCAGCAGTGACGCGGGGGGAAACCGAGATACGCAGTATTTT.

The rearrangement joins TRBV9 to TRBJ1-2; 8 nucleotides line up with TRBD1. CDR1 is SGDLS and CDR2 is YYNGEE in the germline V gene. V dropped 6 bases and J dropped 9; count of bases not matched to a gene: 10. The CDR3 length is 13 residues. CDR3 nucleotide sequence: TGTGCCAGCAACGCAGACAGGGGAGGTAGCTACACCTTC. This gives the protein CASNADRGGSYTF. The complete variable domain, with remaining parts taken from reference TRBV9 and TRBJ1-2, reads DSGVTQTPKHLITATGQRVTLRCSPRSGDLSVYWYQQSLDQGLQFLIQYYNGEERAKGNILERFSAQQFPDLHSELNLSSLELGDSALYFCASNADRGGSYTFGSGTRLTVV.